What follows are 31 T cell receptor beta chains derived from one specimen sequenced in a study of blood T cells in healthy people across ages. Together with a sample-barcoded 5' primer, a J-beta primer mix was included in a second PCR lasting roughly 6 to 12 cycles. TCRdb reprocessed the 5' RACE reads with MiXCR, giving one entry per CDR3 protein. The repertoire has roughly 680,000 distinct CDR3 sequences, about 51% of them found once; the top ten carry about 14%. Sequencing was carried out using blood. The receptors derive from a woman aged 80 or over in good health.

The chain uses TRBV21-1 and TRBJ2-1; the table names TRBD1, a call not compared with the DNA. TRBV21-1 is a known pseudogene. This CDR3 spans 15 amino acids. CDR3 protein: CARGLRPGHYNEQFF. The CDR3 nucleotides read TGTGCCAGAGGCCTTCGGCCCGGCCACTACAATGAGCAGTTCTTC.

The chain joins TRBV20-1 to TRBJ1-5; no reliable D call. Trimming pared 5 bases from V and 0 bases from J, leaving 8 bases between. The germline CDR1 and CDR2 sequences are DFQATT and SNEGSKA (reference sequence). CDR3 length: 13 residues. The CDR3 region has the DNA TGCAGTGCTGTAGCCTATAGCAATCAGCCCCAGCATTTT. This encodes CSAVAYSNQPQHF.

This clonotype has ten or more counts. This sequence joins TRBV20-1 and TRBJ2-5; maybe TRBD2 (5 bases). CDR1 is DFQATT, CDR2 SNEGSKA, per germline (reference sequence). V lost 2 bases and J lost 2, with 9 bases in between. CDR3 length equals 13 residues. CDR3 in amino acids: CSARYGIQETQYF. CDR3 coding DNA: TGCAGTGCTAGATACGGGATTCAAGAGACCCAGTACTTC.

There are many counts of this clonotype. The chain combines TRBV7-9 with TRBJ2-5; TRBD2 aligns across 7 bases. Germline trimming cut 5 bases from V and 3 bases from J; bases unmatched to any gene: 6. CDR1 SEHNR and CDR2 FQNEAQ come from the germline V gene (reference sequence). The CDR3 is made up of 14 amino acids. CDR3: CASSKTGTKETQYF. The CDR3 DNA reads as TGTGCCAGCAGCAAAACCGGGACTAAAGAGACCCAGTACTTC.

The chain joins TRBV18 to TRBJ1-5; D is undetermined. The V end lost 2 bases, the J end lost 7 bases, and 6 bases lay between the germline ends. This CDR3 comprises 12 residues. Germline V gene lookup returns CDR1 KGHSH and CDR2 LQKENI. In nucleotides, the CDR3 is TGTGCCAGCTCACCAAATCGCCAGCCCCAGCATTTT. It translates to CASSPNRQPQHF.

The chain uses TRBV9 and TRBJ2-3; D remains unclear. V lost 0 bases to trimming and J lost 8 bases, with 4 bases between them. There are 11 residues in the CDR3. Looked up from germline, CDR1 is SGDLS and CDR2 is YYNGEE. This CDR3 reads CASSVAGTQYF. As DNA, the CDR3 is TGTGCCAGCAGCGTAGCGGGTACGCAGTATTTT.

This clonotype is a singleton in its sample. A single base separates this from a much larger clone, so it may be a read error. The chain links TRBV28 to TRBJ2-7; D is unclear. This CDR3 contains 12 residues. Between the trimmed V and J ends, which lost 7 bases and 1 base, there was a span of 8 bases. The V gene's germline CDR1 is MDHEN and CDR2 SYDVKM. CDR3 nucleotide sequence: TGTGCCAGCAAGTGGGTATCCTACGAGCAGTACTTC. As protein: CASKWVSYEQYF.

Note on this clonotype: A much larger clonotype is one base distant, so this may be a read error. The genes are TRBV30 and TRBJ2-3; D possibly corresponds to TRBD1 (6 bases). The CDR3 has 17 amino acids. The V end lost 8 bases, the J end lost 1 base, and 25 bases lay between the germline ends. Germline CDR1 is GTSNPN and CDR2 is SVGIG (reference sequence). In DNA, the CDR3 is TGTGCCCGGAACCGACCTTCGGGCAGGGGCCGCACAGATACGCAGTATTTT. This translates into CARNRPSGRGRTDTQYF.

This clonotype was recorded at least ten times. CDR3 in DNA: TGTGCCAGCAGTGTAAGGGCCCAAGAGACCCAGTACTTC. As protein: CASSVRAQETQYF. The chain recombines TRBV12-3 or TRBV12-4 with TRBJ2-5; no reliable D call. The CDR3 has 13 amino acids. V shed 5 bases and J shed 1 base, with 8 bases lying between them.

In this sample, this clonotype turned up many times. The genes are TRBV10-2 and TRBJ2-7; TRBD2 matches at 10 bases. In germline, CDR1 is WSHSY, CDR2 SAAADI. The junction had 13 bases not matched to a gene; V was cut back by 11 bases and J by 3 bases. This CDR3 is built from 15 residues. In DNA, the CDR3 is TGCGCCCGGCCCCCAGCCGGGACTAGCGACTACGAGCAGTACTTC. As protein: CARPPAGTSDYEQYF.

This chain joins TRBV27 and TRBJ1-2, with 8 bases matching TRBD1. The CDR3 is made up of 16 amino acids. The V gene end was trimmed by 6 bases and the J gene end by 2 bases; junction bases not matched to a gene: 11. The germline V gene has CDR1 MNHEY and CDR2 SMNVEV (reference sequence). CDR3 loop: CASSHTKTGANYGYTF. The CDR3 nucleotides read TGTGCCAGCAGCCACACCAAGACAGGGGCGAACTATGGCTACACCTTC.

The V gene is TRBV27, the J gene TRBJ2-5; TRBD1 might be the D (6 bases). Germline-derived CDR1 and CDR2 are MNHEY and SMNVEV (reference sequence). Trimming took 2 bases from V and 11 from J, leaving 21 bases between them. The CDR3 totals 15 residues. In nucleotides, the CDR3 is TGTGCCAGCAGTTTAGGGGGCCAGGAATACAATGAGCAGTACTTC. Its translation: CASSLGGQEYNEQYF.

In the case of this clonotype: A much larger clone sits a single nucleotide away, making a read error possible. V is TRBV5-1 and J is TRBJ2-1, with D tentatively TRBD1 or TRBD2 (5 bases each). The length of the CDR3 is 16 residues. Germline assignment: CDR1 SGHRS and CDR2 YFSETQ. The V end was cut by 7 bases, the J end by 0 bases, with 17 bases between. The CDR3 DNA is TGCGCCAGCGGAAAAGAAACGGGACCCTCCTACAATGAGCAGTTCTTC. This codes for CASGKETGPSYNEQFF.

This clonotype was seen repeatedly, ten times or more. The chain employs TRBV28 and TRBJ2-7; D is perhaps TRBD1 (6 bases). CDR1 MDHEN and CDR2 SYDVKM come from the germline V gene. The CDR3 extends over 13 amino acids. Trimming shortened V by 6 bases and J by 3 bases, and 12 bases separated the two germline ends. The CDR3, as DNA: TGTGCCAGCAGGCTCGACAGGAACTACGAGCAGTACTTC. Translated, it gives CASRLDRNYEQYF.

The rearrangement uses TRBV20-1 and TRBJ1-5, with 12 nucleotides matching TRBD1. The J segment lost 6 bases and the V segment lost 0 bases, leaving 0 bases of the junction unmatched. There are 14 residues in the CDR3. Germline V lookup: CDR1 DFQATT, CDR2 SNEGSKA (reference sequence). This chain's CDR3 is CSAREGQGAQPQHF. CDR3 DNA sequence: TGCAGTGCTAGAGAGGGACAGGGGGCTCAGCCCCAGCATTTT.

The chain couples TRBV27 to TRBJ2-7; D may be TRBD2 (6 bases). With 6 bases removed from V and 0 bases from J, the gap between germline ends came to 27 bases. Germline lookup yields CDR1 MNHEY and CDR2 SMNVEV (reference sequence). The CDR3 sequence is 19 residues long. The CDR3 region is CASSQIGDLGIRSSYEQYF. In DNA, the CDR3 is TGTGCCAGCAGCCAAATAGGGGACTTAGGTATTAGGAGCTCCTACGAGCAGTACTTC.

This clonotype was observed a few times. This rearrangement joins TRBV18 to TRBJ2-5; D is unclear. CDR3 length equals 13 residues. Germline V gives CDR1 KGHSH, CDR2 LQKENI. The V and J ends lost 0 bases and 8 bases respectively, with 10 bases between them. The CDR3 bases are TGTGCCAGCTCACCACCGGTCAGTTCAACCCAGTACTTC. Protein: CASSPPVSSTQYF.

This clonotype was found once. The chain combines TRBV7-2 with TRBJ2-3, with no clear D. V was trimmed by 8 bases and J by 6 bases, leaving 15 bases between them. CDR1 is SGHTA and CDR2 is FQGNSA in the germline V gene. This CDR3 spans 13 amino acids. CDR3 bases: TGTGCCAGCCTTCGAATAGTTGGTGATACGCAGTATTTT. This encodes CASLRIVGDTQYF.

Note on this clonotype: A read error may account for a junction end that differs from germline. J is TRBJ1-2 and V is TRBV9; TRBD1 is a possible D gene (6 bases). The germline V gene has CDR1 SGDLS and CDR2 YYNGEE. The CDR3 spans 14 residues. DNA for the CDR3: TGTGCCAGCAGCAAACAGGGTCGGGACTACGGCTACACCTTC. Its protein is CASSKQGRDYGYTF.

About this clonotype itself: Sequence at one end of the junction differs from germline and may be a read error. V gene TRBV9 combines with J gene TRBJ1-2; 7 bases are a match to TRBD1. Germline V gene lookup returns CDR1 SGDLS and CDR2 YYNGEE. CDR3 length equals 14 residues. The CDR3 protein is CASSEGGTAYDYTF. The CDR3 region has the DNA TGTGCCAGCAGTGAAGGGGGGACAGCCTATGACTACACCTTC.

The J gene is TRBJ1-4, the V gene TRBV12-3 or TRBV12-4; the match to TRBD1 covers 8 bases. This CDR3 has 17 amino acids. With 3 bases clipped from V and 4 bases from J, the junction kept 10 bases outside the gene matches. The CDR3 nucleotides read TGTGCCAGCAGTTTTCAGGGCAGGGGGCGCCTTAATGAAAAACTGTTTTTT. Residues: CASSFQGRGRLNEKLFF.

This chain links TRBV10-3 with TRBJ2-7; 9 bases line up with TRBD2. The V gene's germline CDR1 is ENHRY and CDR2 SYGVKD. The CDR3 length is 16 residues. The junction had 7 bases not matched to a gene; V was cut back by 2 bases and J by 2 bases. CDR3 in amino acids: CAISETSGPTPYEQYF. Here the CDR3 DNA reads TGTGCCATCAGTGAGACTAGCGGGCCCACCCCCTACGAGCAGTACTTC.

This clonotype was found a few times. The chain carries TRBV28 and TRBJ2-5; 9 bases match TRBD2. With V trimmed by 6 bases and J by 4 bases, 3 bases remained unmatched. The CDR3 totals 13 residues. Germline CDR1 and CDR2: MDHEN and SYDVKM. This CDR3 is CASRAGGRETQYF. Here the CDR3 DNA reads TGTGCCAGCAGGGCGGGGGGGCGAGAGACCCAGTACTTC.

This sequence joins TRBV28 and TRBJ1-5, with D perhaps TRBD1 (6 bases). This CDR3 comprises 14 residues. Per the germline V gene, CDR1 is MDHEN and CDR2 is SYDVKM. The ends were cut back, 6 bases at V and 6 bases at J, with 15 bases in the middle. The DNA for the CDR3 is TGTGCCAGCAGGCTAGGCCAGGGGACTCAGCCCCAGCATTTT. It translates to CASRLGQGTQPQHF.

The V gene is TRBV9, the J gene TRBJ2-1; 10 bases align to TRBD2. The CDR3 is 14 amino acids. V shed 4 bases and J 7 bases; nucleotides not matched to a gene: 5. Per the germline V gene, CDR1 is SGDLS and CDR2 is YYNGEE. CDR3 loop: CASSPSGGLNEQFF. The CDR3 DNA reads as TGTGCCAGCAGCCCTAGCGGGGGATTGAATGAGCAGTTCTTC.

The chain recombines TRBV25-1 with TRBJ2-7; a possible D gene is TRBD2 (6 bases). The CDR3 runs to 14 residues. Germline CDR1 reads MGHDK; CDR2 reads SYGVNS. V gave up 8 bases and J gave up 1 base, with 15 bases separating them. CDR3 coding DNA: TGTGCCAGCTCTGGATCGGAGGGTTCCTACGAGCAGTACTTC. This translates into CASSGSEGSYEQYF.

This chain joins TRBV5-1 and TRBJ1-1, with D unclear. The CDR3 runs 14 residues. The V end was cut by 4 bases, the J end by 0 bases, with 10 bases between. The germline V gene encodes CDR1 SGHRS and CDR2 YFSETQ. CDR3 sequence: CASSAIGVNTEAFF. The CDR3 bases are TGCGCCAGCAGCGCTATCGGGGTGAACACTGAAGCTTTCTTT.

With regard to this clonotype: Possible read error: a much larger clone is one base away. The chain employs TRBV5-1 and TRBJ2-7, with 12 bases matching TRBD2. The CDR3 runs 14 residues. V shed 4 bases, J shed 7 bases, and the junction held 6 bases outside the gene matches. Looked up from germline, CDR1 is SGHRS and CDR2 is YFSETQ. CDR3 in amino acids: CASSHGLAGTEQYF. The CDR3 DNA reads TGCGCCAGCAGCCATGGACTAGCGGGAACTGAGCAGTACTTC.

The chain recombines TRBV30 with TRBJ2-5; D perhaps matches TRBD1 (5 bases). Between the trimmed V and J ends, which lost 5 bases and 0 bases, there was a span of 16 bases. Germline V CDR1 and CDR2: GTSNPN, SVGIG (reference sequence). The CDR3 has 15 amino acids. CDR3 amino acids: CAWCRDRIHQETQYF. The CDR3 bases are TGTGCCTGGTGCAGGGATAGGATCCACCAAGAGACCCAGTACTTC. The complete variable domain, with remaining parts taken from reference TRBV30 and TRBJ2-5, reads SQTIHQWPATLVQPVGSPLSLECTVEGTSNPNLYWYRQAAGRGLQLLFYSVGIGQISSEVPQNLSASRPQDRQFILSSKKLLLSDSGFYLCAWCRDRIHQETQYFGPGTRLLVL.

This clonotype has a handful of counts. A single base separates this from a much larger clone, so it may be a read error. J is TRBJ2-3 and V is TRBV12-3 or TRBV12-4; perhaps TRBD1 as D (6 bases). The CDR3 is 14 amino acids. The chain's CDR3 is CASSLGGFPDTQYF. CDR3 coding DNA: TGTGCCAGCAGCTTAGGGGGTTTCCCAGATACGCAGTATTTT.

V usage is TRBV29-1 and J usage is TRBJ2-1; possible D gene TRBD1, 6 bases. Near its end, the DNA agrees better with TRBJ2-7, so the J call may be wrong. This CDR3 has 11 residues. The germline gives CDR1 SQVTM, CDR2 ANQGSEA. Written as DNA, the CDR3 is TGCAGCGTAACAGGGTACAATGAGCAGTACTTC. Translating it yields CSVTGYNEQYF.